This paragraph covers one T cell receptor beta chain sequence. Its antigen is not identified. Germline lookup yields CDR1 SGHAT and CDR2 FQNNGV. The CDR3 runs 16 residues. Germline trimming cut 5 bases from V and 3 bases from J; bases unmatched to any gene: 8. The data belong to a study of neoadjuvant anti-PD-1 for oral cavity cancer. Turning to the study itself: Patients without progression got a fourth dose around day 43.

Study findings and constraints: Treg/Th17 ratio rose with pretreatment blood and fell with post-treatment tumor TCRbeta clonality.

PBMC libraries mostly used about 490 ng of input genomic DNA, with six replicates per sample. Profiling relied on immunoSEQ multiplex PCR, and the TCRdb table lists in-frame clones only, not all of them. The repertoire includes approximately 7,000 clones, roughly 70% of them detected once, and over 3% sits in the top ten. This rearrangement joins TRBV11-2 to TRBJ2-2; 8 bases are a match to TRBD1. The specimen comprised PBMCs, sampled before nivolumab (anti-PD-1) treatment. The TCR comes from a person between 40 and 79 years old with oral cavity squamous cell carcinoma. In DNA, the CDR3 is TGTGCCAGCAGCCCCAGGACAGGGTTTGACACCGGGGAGCTGTTTTTT. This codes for CASSPRTGFDTGELFF. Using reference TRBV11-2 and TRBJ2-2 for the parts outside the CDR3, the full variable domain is EAGVAQSPRYKIIEKRQSVAFWCNPISGHATLYWYQQILGQGPKLLIQFQNNGVVDDSQLPKDRFSAERLKGVDSTLKIQPAKLEDSAVYLCASSPRTGFDTGELFFGEGSRLTVL.